Sequencing of this T cell receptor beta chain was carried out in a study of brain T cells in children with intractable seizures. This table comes from immunoSEQ multiplex PCR, and its TCRdb copy is limited to in-frame clones, with some not included. The table includes about 350,000 clones, 93% detected once. Concerning this clone itself: Its antigen is not identified.

General study findings and limits: Clones missing pre-surgery may reflect undersampling of that blood sample. HCMV serostatus was not known, and viral specificity came from CDR3 similarity only.

Germline V CDR1 and CDR2: MGHRA, YSYEKL. The CDR3 is 14 residues long. Trimming pared 1 base from V and 4 bases from J, leaving 8 bases between. Stated time point: blood from clinic visit 5 months post-surgery; TSC patient then seizure free. Only cases whose brain tissue showed the highest T cell transcript signatures were sequenced. This material consisted of peripheral blood, taken less than 6 months after surgery. The rearrangement joins TRBV4-1 to TRBJ1-3; tentatively, D is TRBD1 (5 bases). The sequence was obtained from a boy less than two years old with tuberous sclerosis and intractable seizures. The CDR3 region has the DNA TGCGCCAGCAGCCAAGGGACAAGAGGAAACACCATATATTTT. Protein: CASSQGTRGNTIYF.